The next 21 T cell receptor beta chains were all read from a single sample in a study of CD4 T cells in relation to SARS-CoV-2 and coronaviruses. CD4+ T cells from unexposed donors were obtained before the COVID-19 pandemic (2011-2018). Isolation of CD4+ T cells took place after about 10 days in culture. Assay: immunoSEQ multiplex PCR; the TCRdb copy retains only in-frame clones and omits some. The sample records 20,000 or so clones, around 68% being singletons. Their target antigens are unknown. The sample consisted of CD4+ T cells from PBMCs, cultured in vitro. The source is a human donor in good health.

This clone rates as large (0.1 to 1%). CDR3 sequence (DNA): TGTGCCTGGAGTGTAGGGGGCTCTGGCTACACCTTC. This translates into CAWSVGGSGYTF. This chain uses TRBV30 with TRBJ1-2; TRBD1 matches 7 bases. The CDR3 runs 12 residues. Germline V gene data show CDR1 as GTSNPN and CDR2 as SVGIG (reference sequence). Trimming removed 0 bases from V and 7 bases from J; junction bases left unmatched: 2.

This clone was recorded a few times. Sequence at one end of the junction differs from germline and may be a read error. This chain uses TRBV14 with TRBJ1-2; D is possibly TRBD1 (6 bases). Germline CDR1 reads SGHDN; CDR2 reads FVKESK. This CDR3 spans 13 amino acids. CDR3 coding DNA: TGTGCCAGCAGCCAAGCTCAGGGGCGGGGAGCGCTCTTC. Translated: CASSQAQGRGALF.

This rearrangement joins TRBV5-4 to TRBJ1-1; possibly TRBD1 for D (5 bases). The germline V gene encodes CDR1 SGHNT and CDR2 YYREEE (reference sequence). V dropped 4 bases and J dropped 5 bases, with 18 bases sitting between them. The CDR3 extends over 15 amino acids. DNA for the CDR3: TGTGCCAGCAGCCATGGGGCCGAAAAGGGGACTGAAGCTTTCTTT. It is translated as CASSHGAEKGTEAFF.

The chain uses TRBV7-2 and TRBJ2-3; the D is unclear. V was cut by 1 base and J by 2 bases, with 10 bases left in between. CDR3 length: 15 amino acids. From germline, CDR1 is SGHTA and CDR2 FQGNSA. CDR3 coding DNA: TGTGCCAGCAGCTTAGGTACCGGCCCCACAGATACGCAGTATTTT. It translates to CASSLGTGPTDTQYF.

The V call is TRBV4-1, the J call TRBJ1-1; 7 positions match TRBD1. The V gene's germline CDR1 is MGHRA and CDR2 YSYEKL. Trimming removed 3 bases from V and 5 bases from J; junction bases left unmatched: 12. This CDR3 region has 16 residues. In DNA, the CDR3 is TGCGCCAGCAGCCAGGCCATTCCGGGACAGAGGACTGAAGCTTTCTTT. The encoded protein is CASSQAIPGQRTEAFF.

This clone appeared a single time. The chain joins TRBV6-2 or TRBV6-3 to TRBJ2-5; 7 nucleotides line up with TRBD1. CDR3 length: 19 amino acids. J gave up 2 bases and V 0 bases, and 15 bases lay outside the gene matches. Germline V gene data show CDR1 as MNHEY and CDR2 as SVGEGT. CDR3: CASSYSKGAVWLQQETQYF. Here the CDR3 DNA reads TGTGCCAGCAGTTACTCGAAGGGGGCGGTTTGGCTTCAGCAAGAGACCCAGTACTTC.

J is TRBJ2-7 and V is TRBV10-3; D remains ambiguous. Germline-derived CDR1 and CDR2 are ENHRY and SYGVKD. CDR3 length equals 11 residues. V lost 6 bases to trimming and J lost 3 bases, with 6 bases between them. The CDR3 sequence: CAIRQNYEQYF. Written as DNA, the CDR3 is TGTGCCATCAGACAAAACTACGAGCAGTACTTC.

J is TRBJ2-7 and V is TRBV2, with TRBD1 matching over 8 bases. J lost 6 bases, V lost 5 bases, and 12 bases had no gene match. Per the germline V gene, CDR1 is SNHLY and CDR2 is FYNNEI. The CDR3 spans 15 residues. For the CDR3, the DNA is TGTGCCAGCAGTCCCCGGACAGGGCGGGTATCCGAGCAGTACTTC. Its protein product is CASSPRTGRVSEQYF.

V and J are TRBV6-1 and TRBJ2-7, with 14 nucleotides matching TRBD2. Germline V gives CDR1 MNHNS, CDR2 SASEGT. Germline trimming cut 6 bases from V and 3 bases from J; bases unmatched to any gene: 1. There are 14 residues in the CDR3. The CDR3 DNA reads as TGTGCCAGCAGGGGGACTAGCGGGGGCTACGAGCAGTACTTC. Its translation is CASRGTSGGYEQYF.

The chain has TRBV30 and TRBJ1-1, with 8 bases lining up with TRBD1. With 2 bases clipped from V and 4 bases from J, the junction kept 12 bases outside the gene matches. The CDR3 is 16 amino acids. Germline lookup yields CDR1 GTSNPN and CDR2 SVGIG (reference sequence). The CDR3 reads CAWSPFRGLRSTEAFF. The CDR3 DNA reads TGTGCCTGGAGTCCATTCAGGGGGCTGAGGAGCACTGAAGCTTTCTTT.

This chain joins TRBV12-3 or TRBV12-4 and TRBJ2-1; D may be TRBD1 (5 bases). Trimming stripped 3 bases from V and 8 bases from J, with 11 bases between. CDR3 length equals 13 residues. CDR3 sequence reads: CASSFSRVDEQFF. DNA for the CDR3: TGTGCCAGCAGTTTCTCCAGGGTCGATGAGCAGTTCTTC.

The chain recombines TRBV5-1 with TRBJ1-1; D unclear. V was clipped by 3 bases and J by 5 bases, with 8 bases between them. Germline values: CDR1 SGHRS, CDR2 YFSETQ. The CDR3 has 12 amino acids. In nucleotides, the CDR3 is TGCGCCAGCAGCTCGGTGGGGACTGAAGCTTTCTTT. It encodes CASSSVGTEAFF.

The chain employs TRBV10-3 and TRBJ2-5; 8 nucleotides agree with TRBD2. Germline CDR1 and CDR2: ENHRY and SYGVKD. The length of the CDR3 is 16 residues. V was pared by 6 bases and J by 7 bases, with 16 bases of the junction left unmatched. The CDR3 protein is CAISPTYGGASRTQYF. The CDR3 DNA reads TGTGCCATCAGCCCTACCTACGGGGGGGCGTCGCGGACCCAGTACTTC.

This rearrangement joins TRBV25-1 to TRBJ2-6, with 8 bases fitting TRBD1. The CDR3 covers 17 residues. J lost 0 bases, V lost 4 bases, and 5 bases had no gene match. CDR1 and CDR2 from the germline V gene are MGHDK and SYGVNS. CDR3 in amino acids: CASSGRQGFSGANVLTF. The CDR3 region has the DNA TGTGCCAGCAGTGGGAGACAGGGGTTCTCTGGGGCCAACGTCCTGACTTTC.

The rearrangement joins TRBV5-1 to TRBJ2-2, with TRBD1 matching 8 bases. Losses at the gene ends were 0 bases for V and 6 bases for J; bases not matched to a gene: 4. The CDR3 loop spans 15 amino acids. The germline CDR1 and CDR2 sequences are SGHRS and YFSETQ. CDR3 nucleotide sequence: TGCGCCAGCAGCTTGGATGCGACAGGGGCCGGGGAGCTGTTTTTT. Translating gives CASSLDATGAGELFF.

CDR3 protein: CASSEASGTAGEKLFF. In nucleotides, the CDR3 is TGCGCCAGCAGTGAGGCCTCCGGGACAGCGGGAGAAAAACTGTTTTTT. This chain uses TRBV10-2 with TRBJ1-4; 7 bases line up with TRBD1. Germline-derived CDR1 and CDR2 are WSHSY and SAAADI. The length of the CDR3 is 16 residues. Trimming took 2 bases from V and 8 from J; bases not matched to a gene: 11.

The chain is built from TRBV5-8 and TRBJ1-2; D unresolved. The CDR3 spans 12 residues. V was trimmed by 10 bases and J by 6 bases, leaving 16 bases between them. The germline V gene encodes CDR1 SGHTS and CDR2 YDEGEE. In nucleotides, the CDR3 is TGTGCCTTCCCTCCCCCGTCGCATGGCTACACCTTC. Translating gives CAFPPPSHGYTF.

The chain carries TRBV7-9 and TRBJ2-2; D ambiguous. Germline CDR1 and CDR2: SEHNR and FQNEAQ (reference sequence). This CDR3 is built from 14 residues. V was shortened by 2 bases and J by 1 base, with 5 bases between the two germline ends. The CDR3 nucleotides are TGTGCCAGCAGCTTATCAGGGAACACCGGGGAGCTGTTTTTT. Translation gives CASSLSGNTGELFF. Looking up the rest from reference TRBV7-9 and TRBJ2-2 gives the full variable domain: DTGVSQNPRHKITKRGQNVTFRCDPISEHNRLYWYRQTLGQGPEFLTYFQNEAQLEKSRLLSDRFSAERPKGSFSTLEIQRTEQGDSAMYLCASSLSGNTGELFFGEGSRLTVL.

V usage is TRBV7-9 and J usage is TRBJ2-7, with D perhaps matching TRBD1 or TRBD2 (5 bases each). The CDR3 consists of 14 residues. The V gene's germline CDR1 is SEHNR and CDR2 FQNEAQ (reference sequence). The germline V and J ends were trimmed by 1 base and 3 bases, with 10 bases remaining between them. The chain's CDR3 is CASSLGGDLYEQYF. CDR3 coding DNA: TGTGCCAGCAGCTTAGGTGGGGACCTCTACGAGCAGTACTTC.

The chain joins TRBV27 to TRBJ1-4; D unclear. Trimming pared 5 bases from V and 8 bases from J, leaving 12 bases between. This CDR3 is 13 amino acids long. In germline, CDR1 is MNHEY, CDR2 SMNVEV (reference sequence). The CDR3 loop reads CASSGRGREKLFF. The CDR3 DNA reads as TGTGCCAGCAGTGGGCGGGGAAGGGAAAAACTGTTTTTT.

This clone was detected a few times. The chain recombines TRBV6-2 or TRBV6-3 with TRBJ2-7; the match to TRBD2 covers 12 bases. The trim removed 4 bases at V and 8 bases at J, leaving 6 bases unmatched. Germline V lookup: CDR1 MNHEY, CDR2 SVGEGT. This CDR3 contains 14 residues. Written as DNA, the CDR3 is TGTGCCAGCAGTTGGACTAGCGGGACCCTCCAGCAGTACTTC. Encoded protein: CASSWTSGTLQQYF.